These T cell receptor beta chains were read from a single sample in a study of cytomegalovirus exposure and HLA in healthy donors. TCRdb's table, derived via immunoSEQ multiplex PCR, lists solely in-frame clones and lacks some. Among tens of thousands of clones, roughly four fifths were seen once, and the ten largest hold 1.5% to 2%. Sequencing used PBMCs. Receptors were obtained from a man between 18 and 29 years old in good health and CMV-seronegative. Each CDR3 is given without its conserved first and last residue.

v_gene: TRBV5-8
j_gene: TRBJ1-5
CDR3aa: ASSLGHRNQPQH

v_gene: TRBV27
j_gene: TRBJ2-7
CDR3aa: ASSLSGNSLDEQY

v_gene: TRBV15
j_gene: TRBJ1-1
CDR3aa: ATSSIRNTEAF

v_gene: TRBV11-2
j_gene: TRBJ2-7
CDR3aa: ASSRGGLAYEQY

v_gene: TRBV18
j_gene: TRBJ1-2
CDR3aa: ASSPANGGYGYT

v_gene: TRBV30
j_gene: TRBJ2-2
CDR3aa: AWSRELPTGELF

v_gene: TRBV11-2
j_gene: TRBJ2-7
CDR3aa: ASSSGAGLFYEQY

v_gene: TRBV4-1
j_gene: TRBJ1-5
CDR3aa: ASSQVGEGSNQPQH

v_gene: TRBV28
j_gene: TRBJ1-4
CDR3aa: ASSVDRGPSTNEKLF

v_gene: TRBV5-4
j_gene: TRBJ2-1
CDR3aa: ASSAGLADEQF

v_gene: TRBV11-1
j_gene: TRBJ2-1
CDR3aa: ASSARRLAHNEQF

v_gene: TRBV28
j_gene: TRBJ2-5
CDR3aa: ASSLHLTGGQETQY

v_gene: TRBV19
j_gene: TRBJ2-4
CDR3aa: ASSMQGWNIQY

v_gene: TRBV4-1
j_gene: TRBJ2-7
CDR3aa: ASSQAFGQGSSYEQY

v_gene: TRBV18
j_gene: TRBJ2-3
CDR3aa: ASSPLKDTQY

v_gene: TRBV15
j_gene: TRBJ1-2
CDR3aa: ATSSGPPAYYGYT

v_gene: TRBV9
j_gene: TRBJ2-3
CDR3aa: ASSVTGVDTQY

v_gene: TRBV6-1
j_gene: TRBJ2-4
CDR3aa: ASSGGQGGNIQY

v_gene: TRBV29-1
j_gene: TRBJ2-6
CDR3aa: SATSDTNSGANVLT

v_gene: TRBV4-3
j_gene: TRBJ2-1
CDR3aa: ASSQDSGRGLTYNEQF

v_gene: TRBV13
j_gene: TRBJ2-7
CDR3aa: ASSTPRPGLSYEQY

v_gene: TRBV4-2
j_gene: TRBJ1-5
CDR3aa: ASSQIPHGNQPQH

v_gene: TRBV29-1
j_gene: TRBJ2-2
CDR3aa: SVPLAGGPTGELF

v_gene: TRBV29-1
j_gene: TRBJ2-1
CDR3aa: SGGTTSGEQF

v_gene: TRBV27
j_gene: TRBJ2-2
CDR3aa: ASSLIRELF

v_gene: TRBV5-5
j_gene: TRBJ2-1
CDR3aa: ASSSAQYNEQF

v_gene: TRBV11-2
j_gene: TRBJ1-2
CDR3aa: ASSPIGQTSYGYT

v_gene: TRBV7-2
j_gene: TRBJ1-2
CDR3aa: ASSLRDRERSDGYT

v_gene: TRBV5-1
j_gene: TRBJ2-7
CDR3aa: ASTRTPGLPSEQY

v_gene: TRBV7-9
j_gene: TRBJ2-1
CDR3aa: ASSLARGLGDEQF

v_gene: TRBV9
j_gene: TRBJ2-6
CDR3aa: ASSYRDRPFSGANVLT

v_gene: TRBV14
j_gene: TRBJ1-1
CDR3aa: ASSQDFSLNTEAF

v_gene: TRBV30
j_gene: TRBJ2-4
CDR3aa: AWSGTGGSPTKNIQY

v_gene: TRBV7-9
j_gene: TRBJ1-4
CDR3aa: ASSPQRPGSNEKLF

v_gene: TRBV4-3
j_gene: TRBJ2-1
CDR3aa: ASSQDRWTGQF

v_gene: TRBV28
j_gene: TRBJ1-5
CDR3aa: ASRSKRNQPQH

v_gene: TRBV9
j_gene: TRBJ2-7
CDR3aa: ASSAGDRGTSYEQY

v_gene: TRBV7-3
j_gene: TRBJ2-6
CDR3aa: ASSPHAGGLGANVLT

v_gene: TRBV28
j_gene: TRBJ2-3
CDR3aa: ASSRGGTQY

v_gene: TRBV6-5
j_gene: TRBJ1-4
CDR3aa: ASSWDIKGEKLF

v_gene: TRBV28
j_gene: TRBJ1-2
CDR3aa: ASSLEWTSRGYT

v_gene: TRBV7-6
j_gene: TRBJ2-3
CDR3aa: ASSLRGGATDTQY

v_gene: TRBV5-1
j_gene: TRBJ1-5
CDR3aa: ASSLSGGDQPQH

v_gene: TRBV7-2
j_gene: TRBJ1-3
CDR3aa: ASSLSLGNTIY